This entry lists 32 T cell receptor beta chains sequenced from one sample in a study of technical replicates of blood from a few donors. Using immunoSEQ multiplex PCR, the repertoire was profiled, and TCRdb retains in-frame clones only, with some absent. The sample includes approximately 87,000 clones, around 94% seen only once; the top ten take under 0.3%. The sequenced material came from T cells isolated from PBMCs. The source is a human donor in good health.

Points on this clone: The sample has other DNA sequences that encode this CDR3 too. The chain links TRBV5-1 to TRBJ2-7; 8 positions agree with TRBD2. The germline gives CDR1 SGHRS, CDR2 YFSETQ. CDR3 size: 15 residues. The V segment lost 0 bases and the J segment 0 bases; nucleotides outside the gene matches: 2. This chain's CDR3 is CASSLAGTSSYEQYF. The CDR3 DNA sequence: TGCGCCAGCAGCTTGGCAGGGACTAGCTCCTACGAGCAGTACTTC. Full variable domain (rest looked up from reference TRBV5-1 and TRBJ2-7): KAGVTQTPRYLIKTRGQQVTLSCSPISGHRSVSWYQQTPGQGLQFLFEYFSETQRNKGNFPGRFSGRQFSNSRSEMNVSTLELGDSALYLCASSLAGTSSYEQYFGPGTRLTVT.

The chain carries TRBV10-1 and TRBJ2-7; possible D gene TRBD1, 6 bases. V was pared by 3 bases and J by 2 bases, with 14 bases between. Germline assignment: CDR1 WNHNN and CDR2 SYGVQD (reference sequence). CDR3 size: 15 residues. The CDR3 bases are TGCGCCAGCAGTGACCACCGGGACAAGACCTACGAGCAGTACTTC. Translation: CASSDHRDKTYEQYF.

V and J are TRBV9 and TRBJ2-5; D perhaps matches TRBD2 (6 bases). V lost 5 bases, J lost 5 bases, and 19 bases lay in between. There are 15 residues in the CDR3. Germline-derived CDR1 and CDR2 are SGDLS and YYNGEE. DNA for the CDR3: TGTGCCAGCAGTCTTGGTGGGGGGAAAAGGGAGACCCAGTACTTC. Its translation is CASSLGGGKRETQYF.

V usage is TRBV12-5 and J usage is TRBJ1-1; 9 bases are shared with TRBD1. The length of the CDR3 is 17 residues. V gave up 0 bases and J gave up 1 base; unmatched junction bases: 6. The germline V gene has CDR1 LGHNT and CDR2 FRNRAP. The CDR3 nucleotides are TGTGCTAGTGGTTTGGTACTGGGACAGGGACCGAACACTGAAGCTTTCTTT. Amino acid sequence: CASGLVLGQGPNTEAFF.

V gene TRBV2 combines with J gene TRBJ2-1; TRBD2 agrees at 12 bases. This CDR3 is 17 amino acids long. Germline V gene sequence: CDR1 SNHLY, CDR2 FYNNEI. V was clipped by 5 bases and J by 6 bases; unmatched bases: 11. CDR3: CASSPLAGGRGANEQFF. In DNA, the CDR3 is TGTGCCAGCAGTCCTCTAGCGGGGGGGCGGGGGGCCAATGAGCAGTTCTTC. Filled out from reference TRBV2 and TRBJ2-1, the complete variable domain reads EPEVTQTPSHQVTQMGQEVILRCVPISNHLYFYWYRQILGQKVEFLVSFYNNEISEKSEIFDDQFSVERPDGSNFTLKIRSTKLEDSAMYFCASSPLAGGRGANEQFFGPGTRLTVL.

The chain couples TRBV2 to TRBJ2-7; 10 bases agree with TRBD2. This CDR3 spans 16 amino acids. The ends lost 8 bases at V and 6 bases at J; junction bases unmatched: 16. Germline CDR1 and CDR2: SNHLY and FYNNEI. For the CDR3, the DNA is TGTGCCAGCTTAAAGGCCAGGGCTAGCGGGAGTTCCGAGCAGTACTTC. As protein: CASLKARASGSSEQYF. Full variable domain (remainder filled in from reference TRBV2 and TRBJ2-7): EPEVTQTPSHQVTQMGQEVILRCVPISNHLYFYWYRQILGQKVEFLVSFYNNEISEKSEIFDDQFSVERPDGSNFTLKIRSTKLEDSAMYFCASLKARASGSSEQYFGPGTRLTVT.

This sequence joins TRBV7-9 and TRBJ2-7; perhaps TRBD1 as D (6 bases). The CDR3 consists of 14 residues. V was pared by 4 bases and J by 3 bases, with 13 bases between. Germline CDR1 reads SEHNR; CDR2 reads FQNEAQ (reference sequence). The CDR3 region has the DNA TGTGCCAGCAGCTCGGGGACACGAATCTACGAGCAGTACTTC. Amino acid sequence: CASSSGTRIYEQYF. Looking up the rest from reference TRBV7-9 and TRBJ2-7 gives the full variable domain: DTGVSQNPRHKITKRGQNVTFRCDPISEHNRLYWYRQTLGQGPEFLTYFQNEAQLEKSRLLSDRFSAERPKGSFSTLEIQRTEQGDSAMYLCASSSGTRIYEQYFGPGTRLTVT.

This clone was seen a single time. The chain couples TRBV7-6 to TRBJ2-7; the match to TRBD2 covers 9 bases. Germline values: CDR1 SGHVS, CDR2 FNYEAQ. This CDR3 has 16 residues. J was trimmed by 2 bases and V by 5 bases; bases with no gene match: 10. This CDR3 reads CASSPSLSGSPYEQYF. The CDR3 DNA reads TGTGCCAGCAGCCCTTCCCTTAGCGGGAGTCCCTACGAGCAGTACTTC.

The rearrangement uses TRBV19 and TRBJ2-7; 9 bases match TRBD1. Germline V gene lookup returns CDR1 LNHDA and CDR2 SQIVND (reference sequence). V trimming: 6 bases; J trimming: 3 bases; junction bases outside the gene matches: 3. The CDR3 sequence is 13 residues long. The CDR3 DNA follows: TGTGCCAGTAGGGGACAGGGAGTCTACGAGCAGTACTTC. Translation gives CASRGQGVYEQYF.

The V gene is TRBV10-1, the J gene TRBJ2-3, with TRBD1 as a possible D gene (6 bases). This CDR3 region has 16 residues. From germline, CDR1 is WNHNN and CDR2 SYGVQD (reference sequence). V lost 5 bases to trimming and J lost 2 bases, with 17 bases between them. The CDR3 DNA reads TGCGCCAGCAGTCACCCACCCCGGACAGACACAGATACGCAGTATTTT. This encodes CASSHPPRTDTDTQYF.

This clone showed up just once. The chain joins TRBV25-1 to TRBJ1-2, with 8 bases aligning to TRBD1. CDR3 length equals 18 residues. Germline V gene data show CDR1 as MGHDK and CDR2 as SYGVNS. Unmatched junction bases numbered 16, after V lost 0 bases and J lost 7 bases. In nucleotides, the CDR3 is TGTGCCAGCAGTGAATATATTCGGCAGGGGGCTTACTTTGGTGGCTACACCTTC. As protein: CASSEYIRQGAYFGGYTF.

This sequence joins TRBV5-5 and TRBJ2-7; the match to TRBD1 covers 10 bases. The CDR3 extends over 16 amino acids. The V gene's germline CDR1 is SGHKS and CDR2 YYEKEE (reference sequence). V dropped 4 bases and J dropped 2; count of bases not matched to a gene: 9. CDR3 bases: TGTGCCAGCAGCCGATCGACGGGACAGGGGCCCTACGAGCAGTACTTC. This translates into CASSRSTGQGPYEQYF. The whole variable domain, filled in from reference TRBV5-5 and TRBJ2-7, reads DAGVTQSPTHLIKTRGQQVTLRCSPISGHKSVSWYQQVLGQGPQFIFQYYEKEERGRGNFPDRFSARQFPNYSSELNVNALLLGDSALYLCASSRSTGQGPYEQYFGPGTRLTVT.

J is TRBJ2-2 and V is TRBV21-1; the table's D call TRBD2 went unverified against the DNA. TRBV21-1 is shown as a pseudogene. The CDR3 extends over 17 amino acids. This CDR3 is CASHQGLAGGRTGELFF. Written as DNA, the CDR3 is TGTGCCAGTCATCAGGGACTAGCGGGGGGGCGCACCGGGGAGCTGTTTTTT.

CDR3 nucleotide sequence: TGTGCCAGCAGTGTAAAAGAGACCCAGTACTTC. Its translation is CASSVKETQYF. V usage is TRBV2 and J usage is TRBJ2-5, with unresolved D. The CDR3 length is 11 residues. Trimming took off 4 bases at V and 3 bases at J, with 3 bases between the two ends. Germline V lookup: CDR1 SNHLY, CDR2 FYNNEI.

The genes are TRBV28 and TRBJ1-1; 7 bases are a match to TRBD1. There are 14 residues in the CDR3. In germline, CDR1 is MDHEN, CDR2 SYDVKM. Losses at the gene ends were 4 bases for V and 7 bases for J; bases not matched to a gene: 9. The CDR3 DNA is TGTGCCAGCAGTTCCAGATCCGGGACAGTTGAAGCTTTCTTT. Amino acid sequence: CASSSRSGTVEAFF.

The CDR3 DNA sequence: TGTGCCAGCCGCTCCCGGGACACCGACGAGCAGTACTTC. It encodes CASRSRDTDEQYF. The rearrangement links TRBV7-9 to TRBJ2-7; tentative D call: TRBD1 (6 bases). Germline V gene sequence: CDR1 SEHNR, CDR2 FQNEAQ (reference sequence). The CDR3 has 13 amino acids. V was clipped by 8 bases and J by 5 bases, with 16 bases between them. Looking up the rest from reference TRBV7-9 and TRBJ2-7 gives the full variable domain: DTGVSQNPRHKITKRGQNVTFRCDPISEHNRLYWYRQTLGQGPEFLTYFQNEAQLEKSRLLSDRFSAERPKGSFSTLEIQRTEQGDSAMYLCASRSRDTDEQYFGPGTRLTVT.

This chain uses TRBV27 with TRBJ2-3; unclear D gene. In germline, CDR1 is MNHEY, CDR2 SMNVEV (reference sequence). The CDR3 loop spans 13 amino acids. Trimming cost V 6 bases and J 3 bases, with 10 bases left between them. DNA for the CDR3: TGTGCCAGCAGCCCGCAGGCTACAGATACGCAGTATTTT. This encodes CASSPQATDTQYF.

The chain is built from TRBV27 and TRBJ1-2, with 7 bases identical to TRBD1. The CDR3 consists of 12 residues. The V and J ends lost 6 bases and 3 bases, in that order; junction bases with no gene match: 1. The germline gives CDR1 MNHEY, CDR2 SMNVEV (reference sequence). This CDR3 reads CASSGQDYGYTF. The CDR3 DNA reads as TGTGCCAGCAGCGGACAGGACTATGGCTACACCTTC.

The chain is built from TRBV20-1 and TRBJ1-1; D remains ambiguous. The CDR3 extends over 11 amino acids. Germline CDR1 reads DFQATT; CDR2 reads SNEGSKA (reference sequence). V lost 4 bases to trimming and J lost 2 bases, with 5 bases between them. This chain's CDR3 is CSANKNTEAFF. CDR3 nucleotides: TGCAGTGCTAACAAAAACACTGAAGCTTTCTTT.

This chain connects TRBV11-2 to TRBJ2-1; 9 nucleotides agree with TRBD1. The CDR3 extends over 16 amino acids. The germline V gene encodes CDR1 SGHAT and CDR2 FQNNGV. V was pared by 6 bases and J by 7 bases, with 13 bases of the junction left unmatched. This CDR3 is CASSLMPGQGSNEQFF. CDR3 in DNA: TGTGCCAGCAGTCTAATGCCGGGACAGGGTTCTAATGAGCAGTTCTTC.

The rearrangement links TRBV7-9 to TRBJ2-3; a possible D gene is TRBD2 (5 bases). The V and J ends lost 1 base and 6 bases respectively, with 14 bases between them. Germline CDR1 and CDR2: SEHNR and FQNEAQ (reference sequence). The CDR3 extends over 15 amino acids. In nucleotides, the CDR3 is TGTGCCAGCAGCTTAGGCTACACGGGATACGATACGCAGTATTTT. Translation: CASSLGYTGYDTQYF.

The chain employs TRBV4-1 and TRBJ2-1; 8 nucleotides align to TRBD2. The germline V gene has CDR1 MGHRA and CDR2 YSYEKL. The V segment lost 1 base and the J segment 4 bases; nucleotides outside the gene matches: 6. This CDR3 has 16 residues. The CDR3 protein is CASSQGSGSFYNEQFF. For the CDR3, the DNA is TGCGCCAGCAGCCAAGGAAGCGGGAGTTTTTACAATGAGCAGTTCTTC.

The chain uses TRBV6-1 and TRBJ2-3; 10 nucleotides match TRBD2. The ends lost 0 bases at V and 4 bases at J; junction bases unmatched: 1. The CDR3 sequence is 15 residues long. Germline loops: CDR1 MNHNS, CDR2 SASEGT. CDR3 in amino acids: CASSEASGGPDTQYF. Written as DNA, the CDR3 is TGTGCCAGCAGTGAAGCTAGCGGGGGGCCAGATACGCAGTATTTT.

V is TRBV28 and J is TRBJ1-2; D is possibly TRBD1 (5 bases). The CDR3 contains 15 residues. CDR1 MDHEN and CDR2 SYDVKM come from the germline V gene. V lost 5 bases and J 5 bases, leaving 18 bases between the germline ends. Here the CDR3 reads CASSGWGTGDYGYTF. Here the CDR3 DNA reads TGTGCCAGCAGTGGGTGGGGGACGGGAGATTATGGCTACACCTTC.

The CDR3 reads CASSQDPGTSLYNEQFF. CDR3 bases: TGTGCCAGCAGCCAAGATCCCGGGACTAGTCTATACAATGAGCAGTTCTTC. V and J are TRBV4-2 and TRBJ2-1; 8 bases map to TRBD2. The junction had 8 bases not matched to a gene; V was cut back by 0 bases and J by 4 bases. There are 17 residues in the CDR3. Per germline, CDR1 LGHNA and CDR2 YNFKEQ.

This clone was observed a single time. This rearrangement joins TRBV28 to TRBJ1-1, with 7 bases fitting TRBD1. The CDR3 is 14 residues long. The V gene's germline CDR1 is MDHEN and CDR2 SYDVKM. The J segment lost 5 bases and the V segment lost 5 bases, leaving 8 bases of the junction unmatched. The CDR3 DNA sequence: TGTGCCAGCAGTAAGACAGGGCAATGGACTGAAGCTTTCTTT. It specifies CASSKTGQWTEAFF.

The gene calls are TRBV11-2 and TRBJ2-7; tentative D call: TRBD2 (5 bases). The germline V and J ends were trimmed by 11 bases and 3 bases, with 17 bases remaining between them. Germline CDR1 is SGHAT and CDR2 is FQNNGV. CDR3 length: 13 amino acids. CDR3 protein: CAEGRPPFYEQYF. The CDR3 coding sequence is TGTGCCGAGGGCAGACCCCCCTTCTACGAGCAGTACTTC.

V gene TRBV7-9 combines with J gene TRBJ1-1, with D unclear. CDR3 size: 14 residues. V shed 1 base and J shed 5 bases, with 11 bases lying between them. CDR1 SEHNR and CDR2 FQNEAQ come from the germline V gene (reference sequence). CDR3 protein: CASSLDLLWTEAFF. In DNA, the CDR3 is TGTGCCAGCAGCTTAGATCTCCTATGGACTGAAGCTTTCTTT.

This clone has more than one count but fewer than ten. The V gene is TRBV11-2, the J gene TRBJ1-1; D not resolved. This CDR3 region has 13 residues. CDR1 SGHAT and CDR2 FQNNGV come from the germline V gene. V gave up 3 bases and J gave up 4 bases, with 9 bases separating them. The CDR3 DNA follows: TGTGCCAGCAGCTTCCTGAGGGTCACTGAAGCTTTCTTT. Its protein product is CASSFLRVTEAFF. Variable domain in full (rest from reference TRBV11-2 and TRBJ1-1): EAGVAQSPRYKIIEKRQSVAFWCNPISGHATLYWYQQILGQGPKLLIQFQNNGVVDDSQLPKDRFSAERLKGVDSTLKIQPAKLEDSAVYLCASSFLRVTEAFFGQGTRLTVV.

The V and J genes are TRBV4-1 and TRBJ2-7; the D gene is possibly TRBD1 (6 bases). Looked up from germline, CDR1 is MGHRA and CDR2 is YSYEKL. Trimming removed 0 bases from V and 2 bases from J, with 8 bases in between. There are 14 residues in the CDR3. The CDR3 DNA sequence: TGCGCCAGCAGCCAAGAAACAGGGACCTACGAGCAGTACTTC. Translation gives CASSQETGTYEQYF.

The gene calls are TRBV27 and TRBJ1-2; TRBD1 aligns across 7 bases. The length of the CDR3 is 12 residues. Looked up from germline, CDR1 is MNHEY and CDR2 is SMNVEV (reference sequence). V gave up 6 bases and J gave up 3 bases; unmatched junction bases: 1. As DNA, the CDR3 is TGTGCCAGCAGGCAGGGGGACTATGGCTACACCTTC. Residues: CASRQGDYGYTF.

V is TRBV20-1 and J is TRBJ1-2, with D possibly matching TRBD1 (6 bases). The V gene's germline CDR1 is DFQATT and CDR2 SNEGSKA (reference sequence). The CDR3 consists of 11 residues. The ends were cut back, 7 bases at V and 14 bases at J, with 20 bases in the middle. CDR3 loop: CSVGGRGRGTF. The DNA for the CDR3 is TGCAGTGTAGGGGGGCGCGGGAGAGGAACCTTC.